Presented here are 16 T cell receptor beta chains from one specimen sequenced in a study of cytomegalovirus exposure and HLA in healthy donors. PCR primers comprised 60 Vbeta and 13 Jbeta primers. Sequencing used immunoSEQ multiplex PCR; TCRdb keeps in-frame clones, though not all of them. Here the sample spans about 210,000 clones, 75% to 80% being singletons. Sample: PBMCs. The receptors here all came from a male donor in good health and CMV-seronegative.

The chain's CDR3 is CASSTIQNNSPLHF. The CDR3 DNA reads TGTGCCAGCAGCACGATTCAGAATAATTCACCCCTCCACTTT. The chain combines TRBV9 with TRBJ1-6; D gene unclear. This CDR3 has 14 amino acids. In germline, CDR1 is SGDLS, CDR2 YYNGEE. Trimming stripped 4 bases from V and 5 bases from J, with 10 bases between. Full variable domain (missing parts from reference TRBV9 and TRBJ1-6): DSGVTQTPKHLITATGQRVTLRCSPRSGDLSVYWYQQSLDQGLQFLIQYYNGEERAKGNILERFSAQQFPDLHSELNLSSLELGDSALYFCASSTIQNNSPLHFGNGTRLTVT.

This chain uses TRBV21-1 with TRBJ2-1; the table's D call, TRBD1, was not checked against the DNA. TRBV21-1 is a pseudogene segment. The CDR3 is 17 amino acids. In DNA form, the CDR3 reads TGTGCCAGCAGCAAAAGTTTGCGACAGGCGACCTACAATGAGCAGTTCTTC. Its protein is CASSKSLRQATYNEQFF.

At least ten counts were recorded for this clone. The J gene is TRBJ2-6, the V gene TRBV4-3, with TRBD1 matching over 7 bases. After removal of 3 bases from V and 8 bases from J, the junction contained 4 bases not matched to a gene. The germline gives CDR1 LGHNA, CDR2 YSLEER. This CDR3 region has 14 residues. CDR3 bases: TGCGCCAGCAGCCACGGACAGGCCCCCAACGTCCTGACTTTC. Protein sequence: CASSHGQAPNVLTF.

The chain has TRBV6-5 and TRBJ1-5; 8 bases line up with TRBD1. CDR3 size: 15 residues. From germline, CDR1 is MNHEY and CDR2 SVGAGI. The junction had 9 bases not matched to a gene; V was cut back by 6 bases and J by 5 bases. DNA for the CDR3: TGTGCCAGCAGGGCGACAGGGGAGGTGCATCAGCCCCAGCATTTT. This codes for CASRATGEVHQPQHF.

A word on this clone: The sample has other DNA sequences that encode this CDR3 too. The chain couples TRBV27 to TRBJ2-7; the match to TRBD2 covers 13 bases. From germline, CDR1 is MNHEY and CDR2 SMNVEV (reference sequence). With V trimmed by 6 bases and J by 2 bases, 1 base remained unmatched. The CDR3 contains 14 residues. The CDR3 DNA follows: TGTGCCAGCAGCGGACTAGCGGGGGCCTACGAGCAGTACTTC. It specifies CASSGLAGAYEQYF.

This clone has a single count. The chain recombines TRBV5-4 with TRBJ2-2, with 9 nucleotides matching TRBD1. The CDR3 extends over 15 amino acids. From germline, CDR1 is SGHNT and CDR2 YYREEE (reference sequence). The junction had 6 bases not matched to a gene; V was cut back by 4 bases and J by 5 bases. The chain's CDR3 is CASSTGTGWTGELFF. The CDR3 DNA follows: TGTGCCAGCAGCACGGGGACAGGGTGGACCGGGGAGCTGTTTTTT. Based on the CDR3 plus reference TRBV5-4 and TRBJ2-2, the full variable domain is ETGVTQSPTHLIKTRGQQVTLRCSSQSGHNTVSWYQQALGQGPQFIFQYYREEENGRGNFPPRFSGLQFPNYSSELNVNALELDDSALYLCASSTGTGWTGELFFGEGSRLTVL.

This clone was counted a few times. This chain joins TRBV19 and TRBJ1-2; 9 bases match TRBD1. Trimming took 6 bases from V and 6 from J; bases not matched to a gene: 8. The V gene's germline CDR1 is LNHDA and CDR2 SQIVND (reference sequence). The length of the CDR3 is 14 residues. CDR3 sequence (DNA): TGTGCCAGTAGGACCGACAGGGGGTACCATGGCTACACCTTC. It yields the protein CASRTDRGYHGYTF. Using reference TRBV19 and TRBJ1-2 for the parts outside the CDR3, the full variable domain is DGGITQSPKYLFRKEGQNVTLSCEQNLNHDAMYWYRQDPGQGLRLIYYSQIVNDFQKGDIAEGYSVSREKKESFPLTVTSAQKNPTAFYLCASRTDRGYHGYTFGSGTRLTVV.

The V gene is TRBV7-6, the J gene TRBJ2-7, with 9 positions matching TRBD2. The germline V gene has CDR1 SGHVS and CDR2 FNYEAQ. V trimming: 1 base; J trimming: 3 bases; junction bases outside the gene matches: 7. The CDR3 is 16 amino acids. CDR3 region: CASSLGSSGGLYEQYF. As DNA, the CDR3 is TGTGCCAGCAGCTTAGGGAGTAGCGGGGGTCTCTACGAGCAGTACTTC.

The CDR3 is CASSYQGSAQFF. CDR3 nucleotides: TGTGCCAGCAGCTACCAGGGGTCGGCGCAGTTCTTC. The chain employs TRBV7-2 and TRBJ2-1, with TRBD1 as a possible D gene (6 bases). The CDR3 covers 12 residues. Trimming stripped 4 bases from V and 12 bases from J, with 13 bases between. Germline CDR1 is SGHTA and CDR2 is FQGNSA.

This clone has just a few counts. The J gene is TRBJ1-1, the V gene TRBV19, with D perhaps matching TRBD1 (5 bases). With 3 bases removed from V and 1 base from J, the gap between germline ends came to 12 bases. Germline CDR1 is LNHDA and CDR2 is SQIVND (reference sequence). This CDR3 is 15 amino acids long. The CDR3 DNA sequence: TGTGCCAGTAGTATCCGTTCCCAGGGGAACACTGAAGCTTTCTTT. Protein product: CASSIRSQGNTEAFF.

The chain links TRBV5-1 to TRBJ2-7; D is uncertain. Deletions cut 0 bases from V and 6 bases from J, with 13 bases between. Germline CDR1 and CDR2: SGHRS and YFSETQ. The CDR3 runs to 14 residues. The CDR3 bases are TGCGCCAGCAGCTTGGCGGGTCAACCGGGCGAGCAGTACTTC. This sequence encodes CASSLAGQPGEQYF.

This sequence joins TRBV7-9 and TRBJ1-2, with D perhaps matching TRBD1 (6 bases). Trimming took 6 bases from V and 5 from J, leaving 16 bases between them. There are 14 residues in the CDR3. Looked up from germline, CDR1 is SEHNR and CDR2 is FQNEAQ (reference sequence). In nucleotides, the CDR3 is TGTGCCAGCAGAACCGCGGCAGGGGTGTATGGCTACACCTTC. Residues: CASRTAAGVYGYTF. Full variable domain (missing parts from reference TRBV7-9 and TRBJ1-2): DTGVSQNPRHKITKRGQNVTFRCDPISEHNRLYWYRQTLGQGPEFLTYFQNEAQLEKSRLLSDRFSAERPKGSFSTLEIQRTEQGDSAMYLCASRTAAGVYGYTFGSGTRLTVV.

V gene TRBV5-1 combines with J gene TRBJ1-1, with D possibly being TRBD1 (5 bases). The CDR3 runs 13 residues. In germline, CDR1 is SGHRS, CDR2 YFSETQ. Trimming left V 4 bases short and J 6 bases short, with 13 bases between. The CDR3 loop is CASSPDEGAEAFF. The CDR3 bases are TGCGCCAGCAGCCCGGACGAAGGGGCTGAAGCTTTCTTT.

The CDR3 DNA reads as TGCAGCGCCCTAGAGGGAAGCTACGAGCAGTACTTC. It is translated as CSALEGSYEQYF. This rearrangement joins TRBV29-1 to TRBJ2-5, with TRBD2 as a possible D gene (5 bases). The closer fit of TRBJ2-7 to the DNA end suggests the J call may be wrong. Germline CDR1 is SQVTM and CDR2 is ANQGSEA. The CDR3 runs to 12 residues.

This sequence joins TRBV18 and TRBJ2-3; 11 positions agree with TRBD2. Losses at the gene ends were 0 bases for V and 2 bases for J; bases not matched to a gene: 7. Germline CDR1 is KGHSH and CDR2 is LQKENI. This CDR3 is 18 amino acids long. CDR3 nucleotide sequence: TGTGCCAGCTCACCACCGGGGATAGCGGGGGGGGCCACAGATACGCAGTATTTT. Its protein product is CASSPPGIAGGATDTQYF.

The rearrangement uses TRBV5-1 and TRBJ1-2; 9 bases fit TRBD1. V shed 4 bases and J 1 base; nucleotides not matched to a gene: 5. Germline assignment: CDR1 SGHRS and CDR2 YFSETQ. The CDR3 consists of 15 residues. The CDR3 DNA sequence: TGCGCCAGCAGCGACGGGACAGGGATTAACTATGGCTACACCTTC. This codes for CASSDGTGINYGYTF. The variable domain in full, completed from reference TRBV5-1 and TRBJ1-2, reads KAGVTQTPRYLIKTRGQQVTLSCSPISGHRSVSWYQQTPGQGLQFLFEYFSETQRNKGNFPGRFSGRQFSNSRSEMNVSTLELGDSALYLCASSDGTGINYGYTFGSGTRLTVV.